The 15 T cell receptor beta chains below come from one sample, sequenced in a study of response to subunit inactivated influenza vaccine listed by TCRdb under 2018. Preparation of the library involved RT-PCR. The sequencing machine was an Illumina HiSeq 2500. The public reads were quality trimmed at Q25 with fastp and then assembled into clones with MiXCR by TCRdb, keeping productive beta chains. One record per CDR3 amino acid sequence lists the most common genes and DNA. The sample profile shows about 780,000 distinct CDR3 sequences; about 18% of them were found once. The biggest ten clones account for approximately 11% of the sample. The source was PBMCs from blood, collected 4 to 6 days after vaccination. The source is a man aged 50-60 years who received an inactivated influenza vaccine. Donor details come from another sample of the same person, matched by shared clones.

The chain is built from TRBV12-3 or TRBV12-4 and TRBJ1-2; 9 bases align to TRBD1. V was clipped by 7 bases and J by 8 bases; unmatched bases: 5. This CDR3 is 12 amino acids long. CDR3 nucleotides: TGTGCCAGCACCGCGGGACAGGGCGGCTACACCTTC. Protein: CASTAGQGGYTF.

The V and J genes are TRBV24-1 and TRBJ2-3; 8 bases align to TRBD1. The V gene's germline CDR1 is KGHDR and CDR2 SFDVKD. V lost 4 bases to trimming and J lost 1 base; unmatched junction nucleotides: 6. The CDR3 totals 16 residues. The CDR3: CATSEGQESRTDTQYF. As DNA, the CDR3 is TGTGCCACCAGTGAGGGACAGGAGTCCCGCACAGATACGCAGTATTTT.

This clonotype has a handful of counts. This rearrangement joins TRBV4-2 to TRBJ2-1; the D gene could be TRBD1 or TRBD2 (5 bases each). Looked up from germline, CDR1 is LGHNA and CDR2 is YNFKEQ. V shed 2 bases and J shed 6 bases, with 11 bases lying between them. The CDR3 runs 14 residues. CDR3 loop: CASSQPRGFNEQFF. The DNA for the CDR3 is TGTGCCAGCAGCCAACCCCGGGGCTTCAATGAGCAGTTCTTC.

This clonotype was counted between two and nine times. The chain carries TRBV12-3 or TRBV12-4 and TRBJ2-6; possibly TRBD1 for D (5 bases). The CDR3 runs to 16 residues. V lost 7 bases and J lost 4, with 17 bases in between. The CDR3 reads CASNSIGATGANVLTF. In DNA form, the CDR3 reads TGTGCCAGCAATTCGATAGGGGCGACCGGGGCCAACGTCCTGACTTTC.

This clonotype was seen a few times. The rearrangement joins TRBV4-3 to TRBJ2-7; 7 nucleotides align to TRBD2. The CDR3 length is 16 residues. J gave up 3 bases and V 5 bases, and 13 bases lay outside the gene matches. In germline, CDR1 is LGHNA, CDR2 YSLEER. CDR3 bases: TGCGCCAGCAGCTTGGGGAGCGGGGTGGGAGGCTACGAGCAGTACTTC. Protein sequence: CASSLGSGVGGYEQYF.

The sample holds a few counts of this clonotype. The rearrangement links TRBV30 to TRBJ2-7; 8 positions agree with TRBD2. Germline CDR1 and CDR2: GTSNPN and SVGIG (reference sequence). The V segment lost 0 bases and the J segment 3 bases; nucleotides outside the gene matches: 7. CDR3 length equals 15 residues. The CDR3 DNA reads as TGTGCCTGGAGTGTTGGAACTAGCGGAAACTACGAGCAGTACTTC. This encodes CAWSVGTSGNYEQYF.

The chain links TRBV20-1 to TRBJ2-2, with 8 bases matching TRBD1. The CDR3 extends over 16 amino acids. The V segment lost 1 base and the J segment 1 base; nucleotides outside the gene matches: 5. Germline V CDR1 and CDR2: DFQATT, SNEGSKA (reference sequence). CDR3 nucleotide sequence: TGCAGTGCTAGAGCCAGGGGGCATGGGAACACCGGGGAGCTGTTTTTT. It encodes CSARARGHGNTGELFF.

This chain uses TRBV4-2 with TRBJ1-4, with D uncertain. CDR3 size: 15 residues. Trimming shortened V by 2 bases and J by 5 bases, and 12 bases separated the two germline ends. Germline CDR1 and CDR2: LGHNA and YNFKEQ. This chain's CDR3 is CASSQPGGLNEKLFF. Written as DNA, the CDR3 is TGTGCCAGCAGCCAACCTGGAGGGTTGAATGAAAAACTGTTTTTT.

This chain uses TRBV10-1 with TRBJ1-2; tentative D call: TRBD1 (5 bases). Germline CDR1 reads WNHNN; CDR2 reads SYGVQD (reference sequence). The CDR3 sequence is 13 residues long. The V end was cut by 2 bases, the J end by 4 bases, with 8 bases between. CDR3 residues: CASSETGRYGYTF. The DNA of the CDR3 is TGCGCCAGCAGTGAGACAGGCCGCTATGGCTACACCTTC.

The chain employs TRBV28 and TRBJ1-2; TRBD1 matches 10 bases. Germline V gene sequence: CDR1 MDHEN, CDR2 SYDVKM. This CDR3 spans 15 amino acids. Unmatched junction bases numbered 8, after V lost 5 bases and J lost 5 bases. CDR3 amino acids: CASSPRQGAWYGYTF. The CDR3 DNA reads as TGTGCCAGCAGTCCTAGACAGGGGGCATGGTATGGCTACACCTTC.

The chain is built from TRBV6-5 and TRBJ1-1; D may be TRBD1 (6 bases). The V gene's germline CDR1 is MNHEY and CDR2 SVGAGI. Trimming took off 6 bases at V and 3 bases at J, with 8 bases between the two ends. The CDR3 has 12 residues. The CDR3 region is CASSGQYTEAFF. The CDR3 nucleotides read TGTGCCAGCAGCGGACAGTACACTGAAGCTTTCTTT.

This clonotype has a handful of counts. The chain carries TRBV5-1 and TRBJ2-7; 9 bases are a match to TRBD1. Trimming at V came to 4 bases and at J to 2 bases, leaving 4 bases not matched to a gene. CDR3 length: 14 residues. The V gene's germline CDR1 is SGHRS and CDR2 YFSETQ. CDR3 region: CASSIRTGAYEQYF. The CDR3 DNA follows: TGCGCCAGCAGCATCCGGACAGGGGCCTACGAGCAGTACTTC.

V usage is TRBV10-3 and J usage is TRBJ2-7; weak D call: TRBD1 (5 bases). V was trimmed by 0 bases and J by 2 bases, leaving 8 bases between them. The CDR3 sequence is 14 residues long. Germline assignment: CDR1 ENHRY and CDR2 SYGVKD. DNA for the CDR3: TGTGCCATCAGTGAGTCGGCAGGGCCCTACGAGCAGTACTTC. Translated: CAISESAGPYEQYF.

V gene TRBV6-1 combines with J gene TRBJ2-1; D perhaps matches TRBD1 (6 bases). The V and J ends lost 7 bases and 6 bases respectively, with 13 bases between them. Germline assignment: CDR1 MNHNS and CDR2 SASEGT. The CDR3 has 13 residues. CDR3 residues: CASKQGHTNEQFF. CDR3 DNA: TGTGCCAGCAAGCAGGGACACACCAATGAGCAGTTCTTC.

The chain joins TRBV4-2 to TRBJ2-3; either TRBD1 or TRBD2 may fit D (5 bases each). The germline V gene has CDR1 LGHNA and CDR2 YNFKEQ. V shed 0 bases and J shed 5 bases, with 9 bases lying between them. The CDR3 length is 14 residues. The CDR3: CASSQDRDGDTQYF. The CDR3 DNA is TGTGCCAGCAGCCAAGATCGGGACGGAGATACGCAGTATTTT.